This T cell receptor beta chain was profiled in a study of identical twins. TCRdb used MiXCR to reprocess the 5' RACE reads, holding one entry per CDR3 protein. Among approximately 500,000 distinct CDR3 sequences, 15% were seen once, and the ten largest hold roughly 0.43%. This clonotype occurred a few times. CDR1 is DFQATT and CDR2 is SNEGSKA in the germline V gene (reference sequence). This CDR3 spans 14 amino acids. With 5 bases clipped from V and 2 bases from J, the junction kept 8 bases outside the gene matches. The same sample was also studied in work on yellow fever vaccine responses in identical twins.

The sequencing input was CD4+ T cells sorted from blood. The clonotype was recovered from a woman younger than 35 in good health. The V and J genes are TRBV20-1 and TRBJ2-5, with 7 bases matching TRBD1. The CDR3 DNA reads TGCAGTGCTCCAAGACAGGGAAGGCAAGAGACCCAGTACTTC. It yields the protein CSAPRQGRQETQYF.